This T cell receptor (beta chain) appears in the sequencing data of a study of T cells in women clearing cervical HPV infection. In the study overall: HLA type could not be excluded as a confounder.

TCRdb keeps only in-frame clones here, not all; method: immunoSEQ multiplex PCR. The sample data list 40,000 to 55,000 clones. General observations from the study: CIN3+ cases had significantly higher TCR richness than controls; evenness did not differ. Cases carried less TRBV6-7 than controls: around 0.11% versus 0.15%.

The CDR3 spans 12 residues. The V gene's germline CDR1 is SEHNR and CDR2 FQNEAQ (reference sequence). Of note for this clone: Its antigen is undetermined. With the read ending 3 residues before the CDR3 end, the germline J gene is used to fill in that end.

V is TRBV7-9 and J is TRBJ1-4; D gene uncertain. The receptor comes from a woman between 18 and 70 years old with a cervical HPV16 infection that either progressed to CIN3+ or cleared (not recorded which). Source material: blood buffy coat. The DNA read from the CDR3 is TGTGCCAGCAGGGCCCAGGATTCACCA. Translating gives CASRAQDSP. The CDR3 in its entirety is CASRAQDSPLFF.